This T cell receptor beta chain appears in the sequencing data of a study of T cells after yellow fever vaccination. MiXCR, run by TCRdb on the 5' RACE reads, gives a single entry per CDR3 protein. Among roughly 320,000 distinct CDR3 sequences listed, approximately 12% were seen once. Germline V gene data show CDR1 as SGHAT and CDR2 as FQNNGV. CDR3 length equals 15 residues. J was trimmed by 7 bases and V by 5 bases; bases with no gene match: 11. In its sample, this clonotype was seen a few times. This rearrangement joins TRBV11-2 to TRBJ2-1; TRBD1 agrees at 7 bases. This clonotype was sampled from a man aged 18 to 29 who received the YFV17D yellow fever vaccine. This specimen consisted of CD4+ T cells sorted from PBMCs, obtained 45 days after the yellow fever booster vaccination. The CDR3 DNA follows: TGTGCCAGCAGCCAGACCGGGACAGCCTTAAATGAGCAGTTCTTC. It yields the protein CASSQTGTALNEQFF.